The clone carrying this T cell receptor beta chain was seen only a few times. Its target is unknown. Primers used in a second PCR of roughly 6 to 12 cycles were a sample-barcoded 5' primer and a J-beta primer mix. TCRdb itself ran the 5' RACE reads through MiXCR, one entry per CDR3 protein. This table has hundreds of thousands of distinct CDR3 sequences, approximately 35% appearing once. V was trimmed by 7 bases and J by 9 bases, leaving 13 bases between them. This CDR3 spans 12 amino acids. The data belong to a study of blood T cells in healthy people across ages. Aged about 6 to 95, donors were systemically healthy Caucasians from Russia. General study points: No conclusive comparison of naive versus antigen-experienced cells was possible with unsorted PBMCs. The CMV status of each donor remained undetermined, and this could have confounded shifts in expanded clonotypes. A greater number of naive CD4+ cells and higher diversity distinguished long-lived donors from aged donors.

The chain uses TRBV12-3 or TRBV12-4 and TRBJ1-5; D is ambiguous. The sequence came from a man younger than 35 in good health. The sample was blood. CDR3 sequence: CASNPGGLPQHF. CDR3 coding DNA: TGTGCCAGCAACCCGGGAGGGCTGCCCCAGCATTTT.